This T cell receptor (beta chain) was observed in a study of T cells in Graves' hyperthyroidism and ophthalmopathy. This CDR3 region has 14 residues. Germline V lookup: CDR1 LGHDT, CDR2 YNNKEL (reference sequence). V lost 4 bases, J lost 4 bases, and 4 bases stayed unmatched. This clonotype was seen at least ten times. The CDR3 regions of TCR beta were amplified from RNA transcripts. The study used the HTBI primer set for a first-round RT-PCR of the TCR CDR3. TCRdb re-analysed the multiplex PCR reads in MiXCR, keeping a single row per CDR3 protein. The data show around 400,000 distinct CDR3 sequences, 25% seen once.

This clonotype was obtained from a man between 45 and 60 years old with Graves' hyperthyroidism. Sample: blood. The gene calls are TRBV3-1 and TRBJ2-3, with 8 positions matching TRBD2. CDR3 bases: TGTGCCAGCAGCCCTGGACTAGCCCCAGATACGCAGTATTTT. The encoded protein is CASSPGLAPDTQYF.